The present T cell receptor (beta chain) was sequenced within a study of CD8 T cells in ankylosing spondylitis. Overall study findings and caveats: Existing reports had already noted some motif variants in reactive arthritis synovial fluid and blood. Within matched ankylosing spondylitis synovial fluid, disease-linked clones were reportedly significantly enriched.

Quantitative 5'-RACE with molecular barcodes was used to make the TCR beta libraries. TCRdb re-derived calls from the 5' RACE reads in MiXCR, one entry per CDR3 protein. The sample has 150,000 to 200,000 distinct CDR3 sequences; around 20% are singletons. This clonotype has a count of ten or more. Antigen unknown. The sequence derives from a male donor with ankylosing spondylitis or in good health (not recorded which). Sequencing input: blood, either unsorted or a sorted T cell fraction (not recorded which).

The CDR3 bases are TGCAGTGCTAGAGACCGGGTAGCCAGCGAGCAGTACTTC. Protein: CSARDRVASEQYF. This chain connects TRBV20-1 to TRBJ2-7; D is uncertain. This CDR3 contains 13 residues. V was cut by 0 bases and J by 6 bases, with 12 bases left in between. Germline CDR1 and CDR2: DFQATT and SNEGSKA (reference sequence).